This entry features one T cell receptor (beta chain) sequence. The target antigen is unknown. The CDR3 consists of 12 residues. V was cut by 1 base and J by 5 bases, with 5 bases left in between. Assay: immunoSEQ multiplex PCR; the TCRdb copy retains only in-frame clones and omits some. The data show more than 150,000 clones, around 90% seen once. The data belong to a study of T cell responses to AZD1222 COVID-19 vaccine. Study-wide results and caveats: The donors showed a predominance of white British ancestry and of females, with possible underestimation of clonal diversity.

V gene TRBV12-3 or TRBV12-4 combines with J gene TRBJ2-5; no clear D. This material consisted of peripheral blood, taken on day 0 of AZD1222 vaccination. This sequence was found in an adult in good health. The CDR3 DNA reads TGTGCCAGCAGTTTAGAGGTGGAGACCCAGTACTTC. This encodes CASSLEVETQYF.